These 6 T cell receptor beta chains share one sample of origin, sequenced in a study of shared clonotypes between healthy human individuals. Sequencing used immunoSEQ multiplex PCR; TCRdb keeps in-frame clones, though not all of them. This table has a few hundred thousand clones, 97% appearing once. The source material was naive CD4+ T cells sorted from blood. Subset specified: CD45RA+ positively selected. The receptors originated from a young woman in good health.

V and J are TRBV6-5 and TRBJ1-4; D perhaps matches TRBD1 (6 bases). Germline CDR1 is MNHEY and CDR2 is SVGAGI. Trimming pared 2 bases from V and 8 bases from J, leaving 15 bases between. The CDR3 is 15 residues long. Here the CDR3 DNA reads TGTGCCAGCAGTTACCGCATGGGGGGCGGCGAAAAACTGTTTTTT. This sequence encodes CASSYRMGGGEKLFF.

Note on this clone: Distinct nucleotide sequences in the sample also encode this CDR3. This chain uses TRBV28 with TRBJ2-7; tentative D call: TRBD2 (7 bases). Deletions cut 5 bases from V and 4 bases from J, with 18 bases between. The CDR3 length is 15 residues. The germline CDR1 and CDR2 sequences are MDHEN and SYDVKM. The CDR3, as DNA: TGTGCCAGCAGTCTGTCGGGGGGCGGGCCGTACGAGCAGTACTTC. Residues: CASSLSGGGPYEQYF.

This sequence joins TRBV7-3 and TRBJ1-1; no clear D gene. Germline V CDR1 and CDR2: SGHTA, FQGTGA. The CDR3 contains 15 residues. V was shortened by 0 bases and J by 1 base, with 9 bases between the two germline ends. As DNA, the CDR3 is TGTGCCAGCAGCTTAACGGGTCAGGAGAACACTGAAGCTTTCTTT. This translates into CASSLTGQENTEAFF.

The V gene is TRBV27, the J gene TRBJ1-2; TRBD1 aligns across 8 bases. Per germline, CDR1 MNHEY and CDR2 SMNVEV (reference sequence). The CDR3 covers 17 residues. The V gene end was trimmed by 1 base and the J gene end by 6 bases; junction bases not matched to a gene: 13. CDR3 in amino acids: CASSLYGTGFGYDGYTF. As DNA, the CDR3 is TGTGCCAGCAGTTTATACGGGACAGGTTTCGGGTATGATGGCTACACCTTC.

In this sample, this clone turned up once. This chain uses TRBV10-3 with TRBJ1-5; no definite D call. CDR3 size: 14 residues. Germline CDR1 reads ENHRY; CDR2 reads SYGVKD. With 2 bases removed from V and 6 bases from J, the gap between germline ends came to 11 bases. CDR3 DNA: TGTGCCATCAGTGAGGGAAGAGAAGGTCAGCCCCAGCATTTT. This codes for CAISEGREGQPQHF.

The chain joins TRBV4-1 to TRBJ2-7; D gene unclear. Trimming pared 6 bases from V and 7 bases from J, leaving 16 bases between. This CDR3 has 13 residues. Germline assignment: CDR1 MGHRA and CDR2 YSYEKL. Here the CDR3 reads CASSRFKAWEQYF. The DNA for the CDR3 is TGCGCCAGCAGTCGTTTTAAGGCTTGGGAGCAGTACTTC.